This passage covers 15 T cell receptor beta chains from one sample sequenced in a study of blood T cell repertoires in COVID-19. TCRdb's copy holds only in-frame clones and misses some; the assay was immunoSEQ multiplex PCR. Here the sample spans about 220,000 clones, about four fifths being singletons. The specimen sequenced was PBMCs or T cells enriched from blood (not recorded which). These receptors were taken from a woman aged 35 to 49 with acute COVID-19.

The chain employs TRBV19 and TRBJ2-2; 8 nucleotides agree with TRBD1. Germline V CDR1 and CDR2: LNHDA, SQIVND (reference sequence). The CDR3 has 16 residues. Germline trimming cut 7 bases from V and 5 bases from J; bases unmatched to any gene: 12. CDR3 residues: CASTKSRTGRTGELFF. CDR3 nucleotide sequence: TGTGCCAGTACCAAATCACGGACAGGGAGGACCGGGGAGCTGTTTTTT.

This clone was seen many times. The CDR3 region is CASSMAGSGRAFWETDTQYF. CDR3 nucleotides: TGTGCCAGTAGTATGGCCGGGAGCGGGAGGGCCTTCTGGGAGACAGATACGCAGTATTTT. J is TRBJ2-3 and V is TRBV19, with 10 nucleotides matching TRBD2. The CDR3 spans 20 residues. Germline CDR1 reads LNHDA; CDR2 reads SQIVND (reference sequence). The ends lost 3 bases at V and 3 bases at J; junction bases unmatched: 18.

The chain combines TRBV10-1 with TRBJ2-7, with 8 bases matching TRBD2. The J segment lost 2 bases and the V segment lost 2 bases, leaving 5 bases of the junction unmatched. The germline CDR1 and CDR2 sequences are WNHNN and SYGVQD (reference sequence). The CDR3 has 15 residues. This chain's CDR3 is CASSERRGAAYEQYF. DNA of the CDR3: TGCGCCAGCAGTGAGCGGCGGGGGGCCGCCTACGAGCAGTACTTC.

CDR3 residues: CASSPQGTSWFSSLFF. The CDR3 bases are TGTGCCAGCAGTCCCCAAGGGACTAGTTGGTTCAGCTCGCTGTTTTTT. The chain has TRBV28 and TRBJ2-2; 8 bases align to TRBD2. The junction had 18 bases not matched to a gene; V was cut back by 5 bases and J by 13 bases. From germline, CDR1 is MDHEN and CDR2 SYDVKM. This CDR3 spans 16 amino acids.

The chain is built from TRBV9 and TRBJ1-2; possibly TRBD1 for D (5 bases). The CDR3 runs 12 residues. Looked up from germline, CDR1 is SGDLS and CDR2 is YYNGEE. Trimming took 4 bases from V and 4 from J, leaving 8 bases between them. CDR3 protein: CASSFGGYGYTF. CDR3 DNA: TGTGCCAGCAGCTTCGGGGGCTATGGCTACACCTTC.

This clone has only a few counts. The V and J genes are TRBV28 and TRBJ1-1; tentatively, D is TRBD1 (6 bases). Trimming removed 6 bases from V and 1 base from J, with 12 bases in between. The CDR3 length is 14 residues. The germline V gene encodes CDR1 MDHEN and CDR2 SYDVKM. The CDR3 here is CASRGLQGNTEAFF. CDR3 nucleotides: TGTGCCAGCAGAGGGTTACAGGGGAACACTGAAGCTTTCTTT. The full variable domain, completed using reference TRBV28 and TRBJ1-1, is DVKVTQSSRYLVKRTGEKVFLECVQDMDHENMFWYRQDPGLGLRLIYFSYDVKMKEKGDIPEGYSVSREKKERFSLILESASTNQTSMYLCASRGLQGNTEAFFGQGTRLTVV.

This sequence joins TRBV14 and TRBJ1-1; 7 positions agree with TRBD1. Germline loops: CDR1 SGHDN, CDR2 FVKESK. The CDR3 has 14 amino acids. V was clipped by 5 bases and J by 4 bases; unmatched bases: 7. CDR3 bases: TGTGCCAGCAGCTCAAACAGGGGCGGCACTGAAGCTTTCTTT. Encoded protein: CASSSNRGGTEAFF.

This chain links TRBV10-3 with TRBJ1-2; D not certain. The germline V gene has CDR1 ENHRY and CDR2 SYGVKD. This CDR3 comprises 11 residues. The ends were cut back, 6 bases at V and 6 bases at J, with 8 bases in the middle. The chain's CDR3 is CAIRTRDGYTF. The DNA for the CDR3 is TGTGCCATCAGAACTCGGGATGGCTACACCTTC.

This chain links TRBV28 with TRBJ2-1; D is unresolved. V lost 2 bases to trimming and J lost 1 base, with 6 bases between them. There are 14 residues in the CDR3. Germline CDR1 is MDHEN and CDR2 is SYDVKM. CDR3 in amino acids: CASSLLGSYNEQFF. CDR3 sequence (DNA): TGTGCCAGCAGTTTACTAGGATCCTACAATGAGCAGTTCTTC. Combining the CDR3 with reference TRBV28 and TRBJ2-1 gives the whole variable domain DVKVTQSSRYLVKRTGEKVFLECVQDMDHENMFWYRQDPGLGLRLIYFSYDVKMKEKGDIPEGYSVSREKKERFSLILESASTNQTSMYLCASSLLGSYNEQFFGPGTRLTVL.

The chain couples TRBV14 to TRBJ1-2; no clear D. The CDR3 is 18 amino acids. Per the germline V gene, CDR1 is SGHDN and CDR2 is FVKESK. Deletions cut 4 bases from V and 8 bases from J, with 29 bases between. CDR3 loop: CASSPYGLVGSQYVGYTF. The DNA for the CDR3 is TGTGCCAGCAGCCCATACGGACTGGTTGGGAGTCAATATGTGGGCTACACCTTC.

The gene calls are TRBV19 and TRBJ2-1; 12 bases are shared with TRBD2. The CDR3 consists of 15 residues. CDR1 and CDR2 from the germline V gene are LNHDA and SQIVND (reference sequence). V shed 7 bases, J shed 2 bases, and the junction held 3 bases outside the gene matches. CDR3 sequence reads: CASMRTSGAYNEQFF. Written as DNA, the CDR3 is TGTGCCAGTATGAGGACTAGCGGGGCCTACAATGAGCAGTTCTTC. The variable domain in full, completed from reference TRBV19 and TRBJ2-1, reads DGGITQSPKYLFRKEGQNVTLSCEQNLNHDAMYWYRQDPGQGLRLIYYSQIVNDFQKGDIAEGYSVSREKKESFPLTVTSAQKNPTAFYLCASMRTSGAYNEQFFGPGTRLTVL.

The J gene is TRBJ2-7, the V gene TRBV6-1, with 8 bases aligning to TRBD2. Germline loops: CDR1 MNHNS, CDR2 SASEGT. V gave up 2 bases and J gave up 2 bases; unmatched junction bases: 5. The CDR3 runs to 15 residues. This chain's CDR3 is CASSESAGGTYEQYF. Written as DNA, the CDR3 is TGTGCCAGCAGTGAATCGGCGGGGGGAACCTACGAGCAGTACTTC.

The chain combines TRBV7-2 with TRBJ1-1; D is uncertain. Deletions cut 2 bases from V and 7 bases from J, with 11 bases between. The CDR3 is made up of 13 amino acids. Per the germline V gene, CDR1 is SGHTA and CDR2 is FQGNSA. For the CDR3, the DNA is TGTGCCAGCAGCTTATGGCGGCAGCGTGAAGCTTTCTTT. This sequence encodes CASSLWRQREAFF.

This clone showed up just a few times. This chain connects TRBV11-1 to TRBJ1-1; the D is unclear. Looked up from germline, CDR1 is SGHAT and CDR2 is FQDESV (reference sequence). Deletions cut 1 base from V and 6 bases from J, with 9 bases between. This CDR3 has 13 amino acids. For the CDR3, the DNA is TGTGCCAGCAGCTTAGGGAGAGGTTCTGAAGCTTTCTTT. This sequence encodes CASSLGRGSEAFF. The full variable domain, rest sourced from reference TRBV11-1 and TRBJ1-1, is EAEVAQSPRYKITEKSQAVAFWCDPISGHATLYWYRQILGQGPELLVQFQDESVVDDSQLPKDRFSAERLKGVDSTLKIQPAELGDSAMYLCASSLGRGSEAFFGQGTRLTVV.

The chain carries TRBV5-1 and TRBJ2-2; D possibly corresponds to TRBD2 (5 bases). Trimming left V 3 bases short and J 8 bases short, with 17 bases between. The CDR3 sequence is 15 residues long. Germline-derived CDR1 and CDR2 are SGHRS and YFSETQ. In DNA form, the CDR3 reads TGCGCCAGCAGCTCCTCTAGCCCCTTGCCGGGGGAGCTGTTTTTT. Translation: CASSSSSPLPGELFF.